This TCR beta chain derives from a study of blood T cell repertoires in COVID-19. The V gene end was trimmed by 0 bases and the J gene end by 0 bases; junction bases not matched to a gene: 5. This CDR3 spans 17 amino acids. Germline loops: CDR1 LGHNA, CDR2 YSLEER. Sequencing used immunoSEQ multiplex PCR; TCRdb keeps in-frame clones, though not all of them. The sample shows 150,000 to 200,000 clones, 88% of them seen only once. The sample taken for sequencing was PBMCs or T cells enriched from blood (not recorded which). This sequence originates from a woman younger than 30 who had recovered from COVID-19. The rearrangement joins TRBV4-3 to TRBJ2-3; 8 bases align to TRBD1. The CDR3 nucleotides are TGCGCCAGCAGCCAAGATTTGGCAGGGGGCAGCACAGATACGCAGTATTTT. Its translation: CASSQDLAGGSTDTQYF.